This TCR beta chain was sequenced for a study of cytomegalovirus exposure and HLA in healthy donors. V shed 3 bases, J shed 7 bases, and the junction held 13 bases outside the gene matches. The CDR3 sequence is 17 residues long. Germline lookup yields CDR1 LGHNA and CDR2 YNFKEQ. Sequencing was performed with immunoSEQ multiplex PCR; in TCRdb, only in-frame clones are kept and a portion is missing. The sample lists nearly 200,000 clones, roughly 88% occurring once. The sequenced sample was PBMCs. The clonotype comes from a woman aged 25-40 years in good health and CMV-seropositive. The V gene is TRBV4-2, the J gene TRBJ2-4; 9 nucleotides line up with TRBD2. The CDR3 loop is CASSQGTGTSIFNIQYF. In DNA, the CDR3 is TGTGCCAGCAGCCAGGGGACCGGGACTAGCATCTTCAACATTCAGTACTTC.